This T cell receptor (beta chain) emerged from a study of tumor-infiltrating lymphocytes in primary liver carcinoma. The overall study: The cohort consisted of patients whose primary liver carcinoma was surgically resected.

This CDR3 spans 13 amino acids. Germline CDR1 is SGHAT and CDR2 is FQNNGV. Overall study findings and caveats: Compared with blood, tumor repertoires held significantly more in their top 250 clones.

Unsorted whole blood supplied the RNA, and germline DNA was extracted too. Before any surgery took place, about 3.8 milliliters of peripheral blood were collected. Synthesis of TCR beta cDNA was carried out from around 540 ng total RNA with a constant-region primer. Each TCR beta library was derived from three nested multiplex PCR rounds that employed slightly modified ARM-PCR. Each of the first two PCR rounds ran approximately 11 cycles with TRBV1-TRBV30 forward and C-beta reverse primers. A single record per CDR3 protein comes from TCRdb applying MiXCR to the multiplex PCR reads. The table lists about 200,000 distinct CDR3 sequences, about 61% of them singletons. Concerning this clonotype: Its matching antigen is unknown. Sequence at one end of the junction differs from germline and may be a read error.

Sequencing input: peripheral blood. The sequence was obtained from a woman aged 55-70 years with primary liver carcinoma and hepatitis B virus infection. V and J are TRBV11-2 and TRBJ2-7; D not certain. CDR3 loop: CTSSPCGFYEQYF. CDR3 DNA: TGTACCAGCAGCCCGTGCGGATTCTACGAGCAGTACTTC.